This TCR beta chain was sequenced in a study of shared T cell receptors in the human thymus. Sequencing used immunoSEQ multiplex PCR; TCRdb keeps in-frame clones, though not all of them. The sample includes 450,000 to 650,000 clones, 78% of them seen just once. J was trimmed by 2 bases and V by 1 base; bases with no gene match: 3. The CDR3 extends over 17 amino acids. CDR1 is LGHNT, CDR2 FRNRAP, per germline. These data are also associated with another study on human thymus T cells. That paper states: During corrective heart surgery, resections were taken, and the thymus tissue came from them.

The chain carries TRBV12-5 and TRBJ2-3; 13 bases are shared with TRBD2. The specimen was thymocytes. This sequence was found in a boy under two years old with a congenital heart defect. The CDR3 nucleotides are TGTGCTAGTGGTTTGGGGGGACTAGCGGGGATCACAGATACGCAGTATTTT. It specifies CASGLGGLAGITDTQYF. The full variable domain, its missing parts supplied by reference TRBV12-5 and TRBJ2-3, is DARVTQTPRHKVTEMGQEVTMRCQPILGHNTVFWYRQTMMQGLELLAYFRNRAPLDDSGMPKDRFSAEMPDATLATLKIQPSEPRDSAVYFCASGLGGLAGITDTQYFGPGTRLTVL.